This T cell receptor beta chain comes out of a study of CD4 T cell repertoires in COVID-19. For the study at large: After nine to eleven days of IL-2 expansion, CFSE-low cells were relabeled and restimulated with other coronavirus spikes. Study observations and caveats: Two or all three memory subsets shared several highly expanded SARS-CoV-2-reactive clonotypes. SARS-CoV and/or HKU1 spike cultures shared between 7 and 25% of SARS-CoV-2 clonotypes.

Sequenced by immunoSEQ multiplex PCR; TCRdb stores in-frame clones only, minus some. The sample includes tens of thousands of clones, around 86% seen only once; the top ten take 0.58%. Turning to this clone: Its antigen remains unknown.

The CDR3 runs to 15 residues. The ends lost 4 bases at V and 7 bases at J; junction bases unmatched: 10. Germline V lookup: CDR1 MDHEN, CDR2 SYDVKM. Sequencing was done directly on freshly isolated, uncultured memory T cells. The receptor was derived from a human donor who had COVID-19. The sequences come from central memory CD4+ T cells from blood, collected before the COVID-19 pandemic. The chain carries TRBV28 and TRBJ1-2, with 9 bases that match TRBD1. The chain's CDR3 is CASSSFGGQGFGYTF. The CDR3 DNA reads as TGTGCCAGCAGTTCATTCGGGGGACAGGGCTTTGGCTACACCTTC.